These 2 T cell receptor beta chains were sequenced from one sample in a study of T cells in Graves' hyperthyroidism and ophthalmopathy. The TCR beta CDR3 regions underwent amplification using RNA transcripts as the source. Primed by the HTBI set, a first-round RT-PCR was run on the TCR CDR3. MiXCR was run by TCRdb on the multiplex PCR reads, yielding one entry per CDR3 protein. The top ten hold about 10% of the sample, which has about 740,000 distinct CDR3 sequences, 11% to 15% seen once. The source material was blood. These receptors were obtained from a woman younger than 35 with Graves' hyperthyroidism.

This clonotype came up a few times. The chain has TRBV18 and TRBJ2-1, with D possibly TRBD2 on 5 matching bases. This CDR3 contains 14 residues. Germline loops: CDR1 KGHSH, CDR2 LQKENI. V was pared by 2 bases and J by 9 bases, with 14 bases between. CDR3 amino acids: CASSPRGNKGEQFF. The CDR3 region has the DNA TGTGCCAGCTCACCAAGAGGGAATAAGGGTGAGCAGTTCTTC.

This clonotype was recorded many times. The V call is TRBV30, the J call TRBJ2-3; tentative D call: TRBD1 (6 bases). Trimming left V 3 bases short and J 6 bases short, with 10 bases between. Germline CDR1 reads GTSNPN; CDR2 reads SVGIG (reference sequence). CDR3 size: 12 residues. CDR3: CAWSATGDTQYF. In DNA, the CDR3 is TGTGCCTGGAGCGCCACAGGGGATACGCAGTATTTT.